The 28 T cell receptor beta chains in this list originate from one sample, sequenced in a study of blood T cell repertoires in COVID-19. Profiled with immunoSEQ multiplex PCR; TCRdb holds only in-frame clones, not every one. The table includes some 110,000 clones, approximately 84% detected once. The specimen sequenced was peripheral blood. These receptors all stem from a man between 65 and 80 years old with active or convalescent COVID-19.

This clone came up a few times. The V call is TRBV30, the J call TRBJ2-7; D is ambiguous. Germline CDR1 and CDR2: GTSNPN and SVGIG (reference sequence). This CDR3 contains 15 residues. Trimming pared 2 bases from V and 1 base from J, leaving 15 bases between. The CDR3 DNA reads TGTGCCTGGAGTAAAACCCCCATCCGGTCCTACGAGCAGTACTTC. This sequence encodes CAWSKTPIRSYEQYF.

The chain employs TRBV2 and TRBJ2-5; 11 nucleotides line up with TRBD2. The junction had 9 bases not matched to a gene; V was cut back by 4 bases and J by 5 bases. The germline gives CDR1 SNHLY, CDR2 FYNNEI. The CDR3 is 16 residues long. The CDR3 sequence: CASSGRLAGRMETQYF. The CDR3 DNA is TGTGCCAGCAGTGGCCGACTAGCGGGGCGGATGGAGACCCAGTACTTC.

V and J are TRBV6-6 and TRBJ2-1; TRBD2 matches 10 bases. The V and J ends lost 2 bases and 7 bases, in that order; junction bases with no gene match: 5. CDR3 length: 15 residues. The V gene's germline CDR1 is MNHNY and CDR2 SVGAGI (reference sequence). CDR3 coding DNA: TGTGCCAGCAGTTACCTCGGGACTAGCGTAAATGAGCAGTTCTTC. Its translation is CASSYLGTSVNEQFF.

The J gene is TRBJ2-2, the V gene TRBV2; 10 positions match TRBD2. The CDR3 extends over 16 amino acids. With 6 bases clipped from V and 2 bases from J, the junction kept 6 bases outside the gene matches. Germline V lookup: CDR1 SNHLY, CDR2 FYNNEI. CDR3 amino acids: CASRASGSTNTGELFF. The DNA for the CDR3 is TGTGCCAGCAGGGCTAGCGGGAGTACTAACACCGGGGAGCTGTTTTTT.

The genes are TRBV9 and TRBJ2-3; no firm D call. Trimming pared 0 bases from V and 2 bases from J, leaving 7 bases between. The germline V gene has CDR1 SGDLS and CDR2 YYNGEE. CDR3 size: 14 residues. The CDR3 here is CASSVGSNTDTQYF. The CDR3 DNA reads TGTGCCAGCAGCGTAGGGAGTAACACAGATACGCAGTATTTT.

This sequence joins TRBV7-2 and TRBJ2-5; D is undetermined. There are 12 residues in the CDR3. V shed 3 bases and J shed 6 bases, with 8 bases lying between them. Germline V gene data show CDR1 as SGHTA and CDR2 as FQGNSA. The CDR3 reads CASSFFLQTQYF. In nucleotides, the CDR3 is TGTGCCAGCAGCTTTTTTCTCCAGACCCAGTACTTC.

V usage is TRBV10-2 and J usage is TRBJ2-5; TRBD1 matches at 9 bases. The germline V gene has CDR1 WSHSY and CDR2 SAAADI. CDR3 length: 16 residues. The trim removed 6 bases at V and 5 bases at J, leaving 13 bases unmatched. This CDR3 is CASRQGRDRAFETQYF. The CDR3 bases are TGCGCCAGCAGACAGGGGAGGGACAGGGCTTTCGAGACCCAGTACTTC.

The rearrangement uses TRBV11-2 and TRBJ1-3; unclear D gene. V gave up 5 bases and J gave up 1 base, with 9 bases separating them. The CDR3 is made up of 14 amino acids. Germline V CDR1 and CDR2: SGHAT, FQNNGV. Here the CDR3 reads CASSLGGSGNTIYF. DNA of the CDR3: TGTGCCAGCAGCCTAGGCGGGTCTGGAAACACCATATATTTT.

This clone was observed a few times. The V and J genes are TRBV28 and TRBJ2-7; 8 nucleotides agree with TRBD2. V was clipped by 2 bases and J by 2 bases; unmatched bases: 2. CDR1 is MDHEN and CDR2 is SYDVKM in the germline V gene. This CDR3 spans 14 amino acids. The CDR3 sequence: CASSLPGGPYEQYF. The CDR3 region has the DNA TGTGCCAGCAGTTTACCGGGAGGGCCCTACGAGCAGTACTTC.

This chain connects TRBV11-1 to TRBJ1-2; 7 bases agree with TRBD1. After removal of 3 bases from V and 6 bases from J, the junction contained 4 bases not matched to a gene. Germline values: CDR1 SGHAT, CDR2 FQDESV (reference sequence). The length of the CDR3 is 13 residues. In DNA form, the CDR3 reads TGTGCCAGCAGCTTTAACAGGGGCGATGGCTACACCTTC. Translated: CASSFNRGDGYTF.

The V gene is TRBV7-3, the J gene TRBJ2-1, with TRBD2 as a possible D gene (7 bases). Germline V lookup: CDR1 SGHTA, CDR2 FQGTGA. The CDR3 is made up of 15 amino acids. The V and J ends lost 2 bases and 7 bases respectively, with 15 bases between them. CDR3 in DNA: TGTGCCAGCAGCTTATCGCGGGGGCCGTCTAATGAGCAGTTCTTC. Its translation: CASSLSRGPSNEQFF.

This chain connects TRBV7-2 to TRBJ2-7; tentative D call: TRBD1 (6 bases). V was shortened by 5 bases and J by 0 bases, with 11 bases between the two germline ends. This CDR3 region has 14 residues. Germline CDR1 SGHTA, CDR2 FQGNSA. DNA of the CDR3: TGTGCCAGCAGCCCCAGGGGTAGCTCCTACGAGCAGTACTTC. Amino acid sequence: CASSPRGSSYEQYF.

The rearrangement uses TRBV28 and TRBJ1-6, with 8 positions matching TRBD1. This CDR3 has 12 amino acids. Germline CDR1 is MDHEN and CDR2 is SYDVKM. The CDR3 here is CVTGTGGSPLHF. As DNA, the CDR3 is TGTGTTACCGGGACAGGAGGTTCACCCCTCCACTTT.

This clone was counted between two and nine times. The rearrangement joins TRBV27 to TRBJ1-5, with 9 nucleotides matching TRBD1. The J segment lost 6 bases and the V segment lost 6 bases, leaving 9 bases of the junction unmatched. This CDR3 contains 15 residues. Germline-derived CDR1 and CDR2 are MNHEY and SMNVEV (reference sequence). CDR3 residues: CASSKQGAQIQPQHF. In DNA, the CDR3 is TGTGCCAGCAGCAAACAGGGGGCTCAGATTCAGCCCCAGCATTTT.

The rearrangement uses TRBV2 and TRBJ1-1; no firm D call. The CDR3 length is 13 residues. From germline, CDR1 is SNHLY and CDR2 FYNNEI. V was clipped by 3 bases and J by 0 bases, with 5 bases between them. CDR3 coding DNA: TGTGCCAGCAGTGACGGGATGAACACTGAAGCTTTCTTT. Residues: CASSDGMNTEAFF.

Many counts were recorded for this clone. CDR3 sequence (DNA): TGCAGCGTAGACGGGCGGGCAGGAACTGAAGCTTTCTTT. It yields the protein CSVDGRAGTEAFF. The V gene is TRBV29-1, the J gene TRBJ1-1; D is unresolved. CDR1 is SQVTM and CDR2 is ANQGSEA in the germline V gene. The CDR3 is 13 amino acids. V lost 6 bases to trimming and J lost 5 bases, with 16 bases between them. Combining the CDR3 with reference TRBV29-1 and TRBJ1-1 gives the whole variable domain SAVISQKPSRDICQRGTSLTIQCQVDSQVTMMFWYRQQPGQSLTLIATANQGSEATYESGFVIDKFPISRPNLTFSTLTVSNMSPEDSSIYLCSVDGRAGTEAFFGQGTRLTVV.

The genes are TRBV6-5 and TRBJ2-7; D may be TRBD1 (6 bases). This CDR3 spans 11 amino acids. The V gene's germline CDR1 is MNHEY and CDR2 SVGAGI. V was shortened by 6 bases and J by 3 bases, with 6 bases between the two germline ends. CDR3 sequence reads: CASSRGYEQYF. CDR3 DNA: TGTGCCAGCAGCAGGGGCTACGAGCAGTACTTC.

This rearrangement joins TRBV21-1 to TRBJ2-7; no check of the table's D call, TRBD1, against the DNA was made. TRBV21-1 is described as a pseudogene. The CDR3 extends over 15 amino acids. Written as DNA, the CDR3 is TGTGCCAGCACCGCCGGGGGGACAGGGGGATACGAGCAGTACTTC. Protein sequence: CASTAGGTGGYEQYF.

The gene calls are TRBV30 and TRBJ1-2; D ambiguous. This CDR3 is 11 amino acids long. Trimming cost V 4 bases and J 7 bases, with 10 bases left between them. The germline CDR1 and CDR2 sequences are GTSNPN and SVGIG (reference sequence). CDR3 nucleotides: TGTGCCTGGACTATAAGAAGTGGCTACACCTTC. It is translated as CAWTIRSGYTF.

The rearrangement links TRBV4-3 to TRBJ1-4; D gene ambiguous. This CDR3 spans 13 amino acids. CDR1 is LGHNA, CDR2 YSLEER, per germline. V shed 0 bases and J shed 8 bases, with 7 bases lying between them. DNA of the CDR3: TGCGCCAGCAGCCAAGATCTCGAGGAAAAACTGTTTTTT. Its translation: CASSQDLEEKLFF.

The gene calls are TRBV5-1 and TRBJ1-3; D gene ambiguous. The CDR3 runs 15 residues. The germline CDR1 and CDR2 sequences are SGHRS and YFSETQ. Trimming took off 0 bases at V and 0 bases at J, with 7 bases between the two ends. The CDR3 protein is CASSLDGTSGNTIYF. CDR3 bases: TGCGCCAGCAGCTTGGATGGCACCTCTGGAAACACCATATATTTT.

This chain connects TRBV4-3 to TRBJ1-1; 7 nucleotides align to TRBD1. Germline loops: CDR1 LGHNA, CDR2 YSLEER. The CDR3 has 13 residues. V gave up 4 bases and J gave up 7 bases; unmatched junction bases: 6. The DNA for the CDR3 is TGCGCCAGCAGCCCCGACAGGGCTATTGAAGCTTTCTTT. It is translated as CASSPDRAIEAFF.

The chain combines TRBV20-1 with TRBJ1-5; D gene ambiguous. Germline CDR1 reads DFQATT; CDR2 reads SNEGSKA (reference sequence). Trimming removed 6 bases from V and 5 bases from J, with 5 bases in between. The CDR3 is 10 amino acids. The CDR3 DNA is TGCAGTGCCGGAGATCAGCCCCAGCATTTT. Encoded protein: CSAGDQPQHF.

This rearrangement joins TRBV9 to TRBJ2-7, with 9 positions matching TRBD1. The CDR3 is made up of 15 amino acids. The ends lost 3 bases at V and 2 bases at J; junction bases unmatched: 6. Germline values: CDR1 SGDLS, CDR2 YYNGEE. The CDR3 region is CASSAGQGPAYEQYF. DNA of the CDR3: TGTGCCAGCAGCGCAGGACAGGGGCCCGCCTACGAGCAGTACTTC.

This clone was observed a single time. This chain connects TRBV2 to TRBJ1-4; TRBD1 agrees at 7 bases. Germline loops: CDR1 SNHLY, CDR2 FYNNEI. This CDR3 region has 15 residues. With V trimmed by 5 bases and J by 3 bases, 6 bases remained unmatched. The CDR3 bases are TGTGCCAGCAGTTACCGGGACAGCGCTAATGAAAAACTGTTTTTT. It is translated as CASSYRDSANEKLFF.

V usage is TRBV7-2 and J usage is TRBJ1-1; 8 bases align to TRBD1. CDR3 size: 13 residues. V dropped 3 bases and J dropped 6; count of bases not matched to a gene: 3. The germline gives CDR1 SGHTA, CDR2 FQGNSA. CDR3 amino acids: CASSFDRGPEAFF. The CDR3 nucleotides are TGTGCCAGCAGCTTCGACAGGGGACCTGAAGCTTTCTTT.

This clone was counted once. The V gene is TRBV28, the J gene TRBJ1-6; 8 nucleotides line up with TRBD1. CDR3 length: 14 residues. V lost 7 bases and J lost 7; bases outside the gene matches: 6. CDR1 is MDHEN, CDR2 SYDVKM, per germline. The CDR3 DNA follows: TGTGCCAGCATACAGCGGACAGGGAATTCACCCCTCCACTTT. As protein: CASIQRTGNSPLHF. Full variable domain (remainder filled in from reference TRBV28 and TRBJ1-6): DVKVTQSSRYLVKRTGEKVFLECVQDMDHENMFWYRQDPGLGLRLIYFSYDVKMKEKGDIPEGYSVSREKKERFSLILESASTNQTSMYLCASIQRTGNSPLHFGNGTRLTVT.

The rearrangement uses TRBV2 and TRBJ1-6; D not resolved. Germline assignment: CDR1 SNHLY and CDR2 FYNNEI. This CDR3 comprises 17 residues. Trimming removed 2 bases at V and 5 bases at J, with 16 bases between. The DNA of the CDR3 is TGTGCCAGCAGTGAAACTAGGCGGAGAGAAGATAATTCACCCCTCCACTTT. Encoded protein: CASSETRRREDNSPLHF. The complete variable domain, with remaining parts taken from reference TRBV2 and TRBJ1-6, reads EPEVTQTPSHQVTQMGQEVILRCVPISNHLYFYWYRQILGQKVEFLVSFYNNEISEKSEIFDDQFSVERPDGSNFTLKIRSTKLEDSAMYFCASSETRRREDNSPLHFGNGTRLTVT.